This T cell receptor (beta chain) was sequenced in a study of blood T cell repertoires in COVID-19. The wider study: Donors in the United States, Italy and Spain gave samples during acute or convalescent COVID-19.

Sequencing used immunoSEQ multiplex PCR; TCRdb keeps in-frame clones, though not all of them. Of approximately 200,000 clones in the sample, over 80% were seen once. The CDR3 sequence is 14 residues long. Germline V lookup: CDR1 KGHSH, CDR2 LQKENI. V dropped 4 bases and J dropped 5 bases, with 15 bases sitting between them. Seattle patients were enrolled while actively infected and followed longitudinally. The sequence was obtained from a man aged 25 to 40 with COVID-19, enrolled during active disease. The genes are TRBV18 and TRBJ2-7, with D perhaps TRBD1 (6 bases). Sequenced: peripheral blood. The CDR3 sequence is CASSRGQGSDEQYF. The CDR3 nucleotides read TGTGCCAGCTCACGAGGGCAGGGGTCGGACGAGCAGTACTTC.